The sequence of this TCR beta chain was determined in a study of graft-versus-host responses after intestinal transplantation. Notes on the study in general: High graft-versus-host to host-versus-graft T cell clonal ratios marked allografts of patients with graft-donor macrochimerism.

From germline, CDR1 is SNHLY and CDR2 FYNNEI. The CDR3 length is 12 residues. V was pared by 5 bases and J by 13 bases, with 5 bases of the junction left unmatched. Here immunoSEQ multiplex PCR was the method, and the copy in TCRdb shows in-frame clones only, minus some. Altogether 9,500 to 12,000 clones are present, about 80% being singletons, with the ten largest covering 9% to 10%. This clone was recorded a few times. Its antigen is currently unknown. The starting material, graft tissue, was processed to release intraepithelial and lamina propria lymphocytes. The J gene is TRBJ1-4, the V gene TRBV2; 9 nucleotides line up with TRBD1. The sequence came from a human patient who received an intestinal transplant, so some T cells may come from the graft donor. Sequencing was performed on ileum tissue, taken 23 days after intestinal transplant. The DNA for the CDR3 is TGTGCCAGCAGTAACGGACAGGGGCGACTGTTTTTT. It specifies CASSNGQGRLFF.